Sequencing of this T cell receptor (beta chain) was carried out in a study of cytomegalovirus exposure and HLA in healthy donors listed by TCRdb under 2017. About the full investigation: In an earlier analysis of 550 to 750 of the donors, less than 350 Gb of sequence data and just under 120 million unique TCR beta sequences from roughly 190 million T cells were reported. Roughly 300 gigabases of sequencing data and around 87 million unique TCR sequences were included in an early release covering about 700 HLA-typed donors. The genetic ancestry cluster associated with self-reported Caucasian donors included about four fifths of the 300 to 450 genotyped donors. The study was designed to test whether signatures of past pathogen exposure could be identified by cataloging public T cell receptors. The T cell repertoires of 700 or so subjects were profiled by immunosequencing and related to cytomegalovirus serostatus. Besides the first cohort of around 670 subjects, a separate validation cohort made up of 120 different subjects was used. The study combined high-throughput TCR immunosequencing, statistical association of individual TCRs with disease status, and machine learning to predict cytomegalovirus infection status. To study patterns of TCR occurrence, a later analysis re-analyzed previously published TCR beta repertoires from just over 650 donors and added high-resolution HLA genotyping. Rather than drawing on any new phenotypic data, the later analysis identified candidate immune exposures from TCR beta sequences and the way those sequences occurred across donors. To decide whether each TCR beta V gene segment behaved as functional or pseudogenic, an earlier analysis of approximately 590 of the donors relied on high-throughput TCR beta sequencing. Donor age, sex, ethnicity and CMV serostatus were compiled together with the repertoire data. Genome-wide SNP genotypes for about three fifths of the 666 donors were used in a later genetic analysis, which treated that subset as a discovery cohort. All discovery cohort repertoires had been generated using a single sequencing platform. HLA typing included class I and class II loci at four-digit resolution. Typing coverage varied by locus: roughly 629-640 donors for A, B, C, DRB1 and DQB1; approximately 500 for DQA1; more than 600 for DPA1; more than 450 for DPB1. About 5 DR-DQ haplotypes were handled as single units for association and clustering, since linkage in the cohort was strong. Across roughly 420 genotyped donors of the cohort, an average of approximately 200,000 unique TCR beta nucleotide sequences per donor were sequenced, and roughly 20% of those sequences were non-productive.

The cohort consisted of fewer than 700 healthy bone marrow donors. At the time of sampling, every cohort member was nominally healthy, though immune exposures that went unrecorded were likely present. The donor tested CMV seronegative, placing the donor among the 350 or so seronegative members of the cohort. Every donor gave a peripheral blood sample, and the peripheral blood mononuclear cells from that sample were used for TCR beta sequencing. The Qiagen DNeasy Blood Extraction Kit was used to extract genomic DNA from the blood cell samples. In the case of this clone: Its antigen is unknown. No much larger clone is present one base from it, and per-base qualities are unavailable.

The library was built by means of the immunoSEQ multiplex PCR assay. For the multiplex PCR, a mixture combining 60 forward primers for TCR Vbeta segments and 13 reverse primers for TCR Jbeta segments was used. Amplification of the CDR3 region of rearranged TCR beta genes was performed with a multiplex PCR assay on genomic DNA. The amplified TCR beta libraries were sequenced on the Illumina HiSeq System as 87-base-pair reads. Per the original workflow: In a later analysis, some 80 million unique TCR beta chains were counted across the approximately 640 repertoires, and roughly 10 million of these chains were shared by at least two donors. Raw reads were error-corrected and collapsed into unique sequences with a nearest-neighbor algorithm that merged closely related sequences to remove PCR and sequencing errors. V, D and J gene segments were assigned by aligning CDR3 sequences to IMGT reference sequences. For a sequence to be retained, a match of at least six nucleotides to both a V gene segment and a J gene segment was required. Rearrangements were classified as productive when the CDR3 lacked stop codons and remained in frame with V and J, and all other rearrangements were classified as non-productive. Following IMGT convention, CDR3 was defined as the stretch from the second conserved V-encoded cysteine up to the conserved J-encoded phenylalanine. In an earlier analysis of more than 550 of the donors, sequences lacking an unambiguous match to a single V gene segment were excluded. In an earlier analysis of 500 to 750 of the donors, V segments were called functional above 56.7% productive rearrangements and were called segregating when the between-donor standard deviation exceeded 5%. A statistical classification framework was built to diagnose cytomegalovirus status from the catalog of TCR beta chain sequences. V and J gene assignment, in a later analysis, came from comparing TCR nucleotide sequences with IMGT/GENE-DB human TR gene sequences. In a later analysis, CDR3 sequences and most-parsimonious VDJ recombination scenarios were assigned using the TCRdist pipeline. In a later analysis, each TCR beta chain was defined by its CDR3 amino acid sequence together with its V-gene family, and reads lacking a unique V-gene family were excluded. A later analysis removed 592 highly shared, low-generation-probability nucleotide sequences to deal with suspected cross-contamination and a sequencing artifact. In a later analysis, a clonal expansion index was calculated for each public chain from normalized within-repertoire ranks of inferred template counts. In a later analysis, generation probabilities were computed with a VDJ recombination model fitted to out-of-frame rearrangements, and the resulting probabilities were checked against IGoR. In a later analysis, TCR-TCR, TCR-HLA and TCR-CMV co-occurrence was scored with hypergeometric tests, and a repertoire-size bias correction was applied to TCR pairs. A later analysis estimated false discovery rates by permuting HLA or CMV assignments 20 times. A later analysis grouped co-occurring TCRs with DBSCAN, adding TCRdist sequence similarity when clustering within HLA-allele-positive subsets. Repertoires with fewer than 30,000 or more than 120,000 public chains, plus five repertoires with anomalous nucleotide sharing, were excluded from co-occurrence clustering. Sourced from immuneACCESS, this table was stored by TCRdb with only in-frame sequences that have V and J called. A share of the clones is absent; for the studies checked, an unresolved V gene accounts for under half, and the remainder has no known explanation. V and J calls and clone size follow that table, whereas D and trimming were derived from the DNA. In all, the sample holds hundreds of thousands of clones, and 70% to 85% of those were seen once. The top ten clones comprise more than 0.5% of the sample.

The CDR1 and CDR2 encoded by the germline V gene are SGHTA and FQGNSA. The CDR3 runs 17 residues from the cysteine to the phenylalanine. Only the CDR3 DNA is retained, 51 bases long and in frame from the first base. The germline V and J ends show losses of 5 bases and 3 bases respectively, and no gene match explains 10 bases of the junction. Study-level results and caveats: The earlier analysis of some 560 of the donors excluded over 15 rarely observed V segments, including chromosome 9 orphons, because counts were too low. A later analysis associated about 17,000 TCR beta sequences with specific HLA alleles at a false discovery rate of 0.05. A further reported finding was that TCR beta sequences accurately predicted the HLA-A and HLA-B alleles for most subjects in the first cohort. For the cohort, immune exposure information was limited to CMV serostatus. Roughly uniform sequencing depth across donors was assumed in presence/absence analyses, although this assumption may not hold. Across donors, most TCR sequences were observed very rarely, whereas some public TCRs were present in many individuals. The classifier was reported to diagnose cytomegalovirus status with high specificity and sensitivity in both the original cohort and the validation cohort. The authors suggested that the approach could potentially be extended to other disease states and immunological phenotypes. In an earlier analysis of about 600 of the donors, most TCR beta V segments appeared in productive rearrangements about 87% or about 30% of the time, broadly matching IMGT annotations. HLA typing was unavailable for some donors at each locus, so association tests used only the typed subset. In a later genetic analysis, a missense DCLRE1C variant was associated with V-gene and J-gene trimming of TCR beta chains, and the association was replicated in an independent cohort. Only TCR beta chains were sequenced in this cohort, and the absence of alpha or paired-chain data limited detectable features. Three of the identified cytomegalovirus-associated TCR beta chains were confirmed in vitro to be specific for cytomegalovirus antigens. In a later analysis, HLA-associated TCR beta chains showed more clonal expansion and lower generation probabilities than non-associated chains that were equally common. A group of highly shared sequence variants was considered likely to be a technical artifact of the sequencing pipeline. According to a later analysis, TCR association rates differed among HLA loci, with DRB1 alleles showing the most associated TCRs and HLA-C alleles showing the fewest. The study gave a list of 150 to 200 TCR beta chains associated with cytomegalovirus. In a later analysis, several top co-occurrence clusters were reported to appear linked to parvovirus B19, influenza, CMV and Epstein-Barr virus. A later analysis found that most CMV-associated TCR beta chains appeared HLA-restricted, with HLA associations seemingly driven largely by CMV exposure. Some IMGT-functional V segments, including TRBV6-2 and TRBV6-3, could not be told apart with the 87-base-pair reads, so those segments were excluded. When HLA alleles, especially DR and DQ, strongly co-occurred, TCR associations were difficult to assign to individual alleles. According to a later genetic analysis, donors in an Asian-associated ancestry cluster had fewer N-insertions in productive TCRs than the roughly 670-donor mean. Linkage disequilibrium might explain the correlated functional status among segregating V segments, but an unknown experimental factor could not be excluded.

The chain is encoded by TRBV7-2 joined to TRBJ2-3, with 11 junctional bases fitting TRBD1. Sequencing was carried out using PBMCs. This receptor was identified in a woman aged 40-49 years in good health and CMV-seronegative. CDR3 protein: CASSGPSRDRGTDTQYF. The bases are TGTGCCAGCAGCGGGCCATCTCGGGACAGGGGGACAGATACGCAGTATTTT.